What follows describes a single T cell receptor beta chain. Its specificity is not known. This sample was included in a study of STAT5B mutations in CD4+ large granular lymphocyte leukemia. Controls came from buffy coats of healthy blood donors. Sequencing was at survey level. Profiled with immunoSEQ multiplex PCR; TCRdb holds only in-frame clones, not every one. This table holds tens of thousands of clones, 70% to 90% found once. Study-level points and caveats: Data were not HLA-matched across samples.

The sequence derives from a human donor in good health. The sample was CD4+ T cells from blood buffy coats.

The CDR3, as DNA: TGTGCCAGCAGGGCTAGCTTCGAGCAGTACTTC. Translated: CASRASFEQYF. The chain combines TRBV6-5 with TRBJ2-7, with a possible D match to TRBD2 (5 bases). V dropped 6 bases and J dropped 6 bases, with 9 bases sitting between them. Germline V gene sequence: CDR1 MNHEY, CDR2 SVGAGI. The CDR3 is made up of 11 amino acids.